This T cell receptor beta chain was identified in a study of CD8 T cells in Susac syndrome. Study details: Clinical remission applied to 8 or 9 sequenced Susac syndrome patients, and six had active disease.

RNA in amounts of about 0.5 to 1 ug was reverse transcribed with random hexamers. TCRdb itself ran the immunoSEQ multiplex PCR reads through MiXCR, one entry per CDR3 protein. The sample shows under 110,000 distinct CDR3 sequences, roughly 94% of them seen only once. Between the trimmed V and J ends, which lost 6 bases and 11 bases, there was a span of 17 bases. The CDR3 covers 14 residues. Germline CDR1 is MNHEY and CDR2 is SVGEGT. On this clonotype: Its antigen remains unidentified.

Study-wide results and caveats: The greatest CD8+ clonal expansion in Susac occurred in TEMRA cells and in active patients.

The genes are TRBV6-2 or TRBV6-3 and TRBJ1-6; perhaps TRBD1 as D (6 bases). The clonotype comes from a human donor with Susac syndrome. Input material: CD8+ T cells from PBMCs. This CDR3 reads CASSPSRGATPLHF. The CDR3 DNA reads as TGTGCCAGCAGCCCCTCGCGGGGGGCGACACCCCTCCACTTT.